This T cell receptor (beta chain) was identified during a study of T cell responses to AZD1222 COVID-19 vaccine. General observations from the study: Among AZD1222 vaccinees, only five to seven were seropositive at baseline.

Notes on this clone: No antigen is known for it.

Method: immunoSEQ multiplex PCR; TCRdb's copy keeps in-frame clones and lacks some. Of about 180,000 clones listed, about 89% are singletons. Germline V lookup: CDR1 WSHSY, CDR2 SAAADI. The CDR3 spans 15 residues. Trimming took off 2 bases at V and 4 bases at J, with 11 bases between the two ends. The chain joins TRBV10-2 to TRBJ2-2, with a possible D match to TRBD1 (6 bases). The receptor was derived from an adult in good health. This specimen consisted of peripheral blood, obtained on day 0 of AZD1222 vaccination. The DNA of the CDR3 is TGCGCCAGCAGTGAGCCAGGGGAGCGCACCGGGGAGCTGTTTTTT. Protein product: CASSEPGERTGELFF.